This TCR beta chain was identified in a study of tissue T cells after allogeneic stem cell transplantation. Autopsy tissues spanned esophagus to rectum, liver, skin, and lymphoid organs including spleen. TCRdb keeps only in-frame clones here, not all; method: immunoSEQ multiplex PCR. The table lists some 25,000 clones, more than 60% of them singletons. There are 12 residues in the CDR3. Trimming removed 6 bases at V and 8 bases at J, with 13 bases between. This clone appeared once. Its matching antigen is unknown. General study points: Across patients, clones rarely overlapped, yet motif clusters were shared tissue-specifically.

Material: tissue from the ileum, obtained at autopsy. The V and J genes are TRBV12-3 or TRBV12-4 and TRBJ1-1, with a tentative D call TRBD1 (5 bases). This clonotype was sampled from an older female donor with lung cancer. CDR3 protein: CASSAAGGEAFF. Written as DNA, the CDR3 is TGTGCCAGCAGCGCAGCGGGGGGAGAAGCTTTCTTT.